The clone carrying this T cell receptor beta chain was observed at least ten times. Its antigen is not known. This specimen belongs to a study of CD8+CD57+ T cells in acquired aplastic anemia. Study summary: Healthy donor CD4+ cell samples had a mean of roughly 9.8 million reads. Findings of the study overall: Between patients and controls, 25 to 35 CD8+ CDR3 sequences were found in common. Controls and patients did not differ significantly in CD8+ Simpson's diversity.

The CDR3 is 18 residues long. The V gene lost 4 bases and the J gene lost 1 base, with 17 bases spanning the gap. Per germline, CDR1 LNHDA and CDR2 SQIVND (reference sequence). Genomic DNA constituted the template upon which TCR beta VDJ and CDR3 profiling was performed. TCRdb itself ran the reads through MiXCR, one entry per CDR3 protein. The sample yields some 120,000 distinct CDR3 sequences, about 48% seen once. Specimen: sorted CD4+, CD8+, or CD8+CD57+ T cells (not recorded which) from PBMCs. This TCR derives from a human donor in good health, serving as a control. The chain employs TRBV19 and TRBJ1-6; tentatively, D is TRBD1 (6 bases). The CDR3 DNA is TGTGCCAGTAGTACGGGACATCCCTCTCTGTCCTATAATTCACCCCTCCACTTT. Residues: CASSTGHPSLSYNSPLHF.